The TCR beta chain under discussion was sequenced for a study of shared clonotypes between healthy human individuals (TCRdb year 2020). Study-level background: The cohort included a few men and a couple of women between 18 and 49 years of age. For each donor, three plates each were used for CD4 naive and CD4 memory, two plates were used for CD8 naive, and one plate was used for CD8 memory. To estimate repertoire size and how much clonotype sharing occurs between individuals, the study deeply sequenced the blood TCR repertoires of several healthy adults. To increase sequencing depth and limit assay-specific biases, TCR repertoire library preparation and sequencing were carried out by different laboratories using diverse techniques. Between about 0.9 and 9 billion PBMCs per donor were obtained by leukapheresis. What the study reported, not specific to this receptor: Clonotypes shared by all four sorted-subset donors showed higher generation probabilities than non-shared clonotypes. Estimated clonotype richness was generally larger for naive than for memory subsets. Pairwise subsampling indicated that sequencing depth was expected to affect the degree of clonotype sharing among donors. Even with the large sequencing depth, rarefaction of the sorted-subset datasets indicated that sequencing was incomplete. Because the study included only a small number of donors, the genetic and exposure-history diversity represented was limited. When a handful of donors were compared, the shared fraction of clonotypes was about 5.2% for naive CD4, approximately 3.3% for naive CD8, 2.3% for memory CD4, and under 0.5% for memory CD8. Sampling was restricted to blood, and TCR repertoires in tissues likely differ from the TCR repertoires found in blood.

For the CD8 naive samples, CD45RO-negative cells were positively selected for CCR7, yielding a CD45RA+CCR7+ population from which TemRA cells were excluded. The donors were healthy, HIV-negative adults with no recently reported acute infections or vaccinations. All donors were Caucasian adults living in Nashville, Tennessee, USA. Blood was collected by leukapheresis, and PBMCs were isolated by Ficoll-Histopaque density gradient centrifugation and then cryopreserved in liquid nitrogen vapor phase. Purity and quantity of every magnetically sorted T cell population were checked by analytical flow cytometry. Genomic DNA was isolated from every sorted fraction and measured by UV absorbance on a Nanodrop 2000c. For this clone: It has no known antigen specificity. No base qualities exist here, and no much larger clone lies one base off it. Within the sample, other DNA sequences also encode this same CDR3.

The CDR3, from cysteine to phenylalanine, totals 14 residues. The DNA shown is the 42-base CDR3, in frame from base 1. V was cut back by 4 bases and J by 2 bases, leaving a gap of 9 bases between them. The germline V gene gives CDR1 as MDHEN and CDR2 as SYDVKM. TCR CDR3 regions were amplified from genomic DNA by multiplex PCR using the deep immunoSEQ assay. Extracted genomic DNA from each cell subset was distributed evenly across all wells of several immunoSEQ 96-well plates, and each plate was treated as a replicate. For sorted subsets, each replicate PCR was loaded with around 220 ng genomic DNA, equivalent to some 27,000 T cell genomes. The purified libraries were quantified using a Qubit 3.0 fluorometer, sized with a Bioanalyzer 2100, and then quantified again using the KAPA Library Quantification kit. Every immunoSEQ 96-well plate was sequenced on a dedicated single-read 150-cycle Illumina NextSeq 550 flow cell. Per the source publication's procedure: Because only junctional sequences without quality scores were contained in the immunoSEQ output, filtering matching that applied to full-length reads could not be performed. Sequences were annotated with PyIR, a Python wrapper for IgBLAST v1.9, and V/J genes and CDR3 were assigned using IMGT germline references. Any read was removed if the V/J assignment was weak (E-value above 1e-6), the CDR3 was missing, or the read contained stop codons, out-of-frame junctions, or ambiguous translated residues. V3J clonotypes were defined by identical inferred V gene, J gene, and CDR3 amino acid sequence. The percentage overlap between two repertoires was calculated by dividing the number of shared unique clonotypes by the size of the smaller repertoire. Repertoire richness was assessed with RTK rarefaction, the Chao1 estimator, and Recon v2.1 estimates of unobserved clonotypes. Generation probabilities were computed with OLGA for all TCRbeta clonotypes obtained by the gDNA method from several donors. The clones in this table, taken by TCRdb from immuneACCESS, are in-frame only. Not every clone is retained; where verified, under half of the shortfall comes from an unresolved V gene, and the cause of the rest is unknown. V and J calls and clone size come straight from that table; D and trimming were deduced from the DNA. The sample table holds hundreds of thousands of clones, of which roughly 94% were seen once. 20% to 25% of the sample is taken by the ten largest.

Recombination connected TRBV28 to TRBJ2-1; perhaps TRBD1 is the D gene, with 5 bases matching. This receptor was identified in a man in his thirties or forties in good health. The sample comprised naive CD8+ T cells sorted from blood. According to the study, the label for this sample's cell subset or site signals: CD45RA+CCR7+. CDR3 reads: CASSSPRAYNEQFF. The DNA sequence is as follows: TGTGCCAGCAGTTCCCCCAGGGCCTACAATGAGCAGTTCTTC.